This entry concerns a single T cell receptor (beta chain). The CDR3 is made up of 14 amino acids. In germline, CDR1 is WSHSY, CDR2 SAAADI. V dropped 10 bases and J dropped 2 bases, with 15 bases sitting between them. The sample comes from a study of blood T cell repertoires in COVID-19. Generated by immunoSEQ multiplex PCR, the TCRdb table keeps only in-frame clones and is missing some. The sample contains under 300,000 clones, approximately 90% of which appear only once. This rearrangement joins TRBV10-2 to TRBJ1-3, with D perhaps matching TRBD1 (5 bases). The specimen was PBMCs or T cells enriched from blood (not recorded which). The receptor was derived from a woman aged 45-59 years who had recovered from COVID-19. Here the CDR3 reads CATRDSGTGNTIYF. In DNA, the CDR3 is TGCGCCACCCGGGACTCTGGGACTGGAAACACCATATATTTT.